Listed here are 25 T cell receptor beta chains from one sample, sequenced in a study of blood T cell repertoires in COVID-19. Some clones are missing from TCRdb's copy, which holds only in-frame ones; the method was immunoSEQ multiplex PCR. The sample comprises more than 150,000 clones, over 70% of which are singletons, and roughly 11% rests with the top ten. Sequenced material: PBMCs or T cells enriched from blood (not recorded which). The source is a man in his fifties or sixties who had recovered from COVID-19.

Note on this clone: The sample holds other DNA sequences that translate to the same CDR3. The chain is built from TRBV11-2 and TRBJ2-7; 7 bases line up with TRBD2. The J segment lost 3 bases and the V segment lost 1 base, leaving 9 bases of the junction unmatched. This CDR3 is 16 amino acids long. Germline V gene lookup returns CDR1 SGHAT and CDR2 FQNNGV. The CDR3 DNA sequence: TGTGCCAGCAGCTTAGTCGGCGGGAGTGGGGGCTACGAGCAGTACTTC. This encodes CASSLVGGSGGYEQYF. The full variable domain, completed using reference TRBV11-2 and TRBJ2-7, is EAGVAQSPRYKIIEKRQSVAFWCNPISGHATLYWYQQILGQGPKLLIQFQNNGVVDDSQLPKDRFSAERLKGVDSTLKIQPAKLEDSAVYLCASSLVGGSGGYEQYFGPGTRLTVT.

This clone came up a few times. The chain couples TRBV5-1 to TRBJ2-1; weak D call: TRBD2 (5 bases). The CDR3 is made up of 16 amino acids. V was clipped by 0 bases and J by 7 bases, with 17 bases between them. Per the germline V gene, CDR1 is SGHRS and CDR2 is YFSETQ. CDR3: CASSLGSLEPGNEQFF. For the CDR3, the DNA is TGCGCCAGCAGCTTGGGTTCGCTAGAACCGGGGAATGAGCAGTTCTTC.

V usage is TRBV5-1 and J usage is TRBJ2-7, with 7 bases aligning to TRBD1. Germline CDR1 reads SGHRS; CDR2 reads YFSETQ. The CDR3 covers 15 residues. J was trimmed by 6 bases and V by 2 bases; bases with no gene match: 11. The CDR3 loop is CASSFEGAKSREQYF. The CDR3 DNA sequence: TGCGCCAGCAGCTTCGAGGGGGCGAAGAGTCGCGAGCAGTACTTC.

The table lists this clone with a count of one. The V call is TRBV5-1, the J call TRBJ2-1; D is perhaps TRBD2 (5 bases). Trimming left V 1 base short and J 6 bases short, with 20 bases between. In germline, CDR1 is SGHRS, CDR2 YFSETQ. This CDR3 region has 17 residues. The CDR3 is CASSLRGSQAAINEQFF. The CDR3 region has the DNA TGCGCCAGCAGCTTGCGCGGCTCTCAAGCGGCCATCAATGAGCAGTTCTTC.

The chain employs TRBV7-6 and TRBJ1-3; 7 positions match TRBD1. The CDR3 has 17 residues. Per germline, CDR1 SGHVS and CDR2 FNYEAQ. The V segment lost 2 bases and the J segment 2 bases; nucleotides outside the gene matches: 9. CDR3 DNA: TGTGCCAGCAGCTTATACCCACCTCAGGGGGCTGGAAACACCATATATTTT. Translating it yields CASSLYPPQGAGNTIYF.

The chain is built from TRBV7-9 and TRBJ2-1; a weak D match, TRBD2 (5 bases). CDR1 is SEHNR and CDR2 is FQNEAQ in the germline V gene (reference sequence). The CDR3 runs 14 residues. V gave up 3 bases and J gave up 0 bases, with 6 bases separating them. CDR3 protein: CASSLAGSYNEQFF. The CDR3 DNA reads TGTGCCAGCAGCTTGGCGGGCTCCTACAATGAGCAGTTCTTC.

The CDR3 nucleotides are TGTGCCACCAGCCAGAAGTATACCTCTGGGGCCAACGTCCTGACTTTC. Translation gives CATSQKYTSGANVLTF. The rearrangement links TRBV24-1 to TRBJ2-6; D gene unclear. This CDR3 is built from 16 residues. CDR1 is KGHDR and CDR2 is SFDVKD in the germline V gene. V lost 7 bases, J lost 0 bases, and 12 bases lay in between.

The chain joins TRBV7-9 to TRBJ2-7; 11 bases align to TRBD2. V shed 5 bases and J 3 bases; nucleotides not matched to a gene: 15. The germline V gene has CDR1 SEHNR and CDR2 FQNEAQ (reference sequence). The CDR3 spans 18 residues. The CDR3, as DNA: TGTGCCAGCAGCGGAGAGGTCACTAGCGGGAGAAAATTCTACGAGCAGTACTTC. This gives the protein CASSGEVTSGRKFYEQYF.

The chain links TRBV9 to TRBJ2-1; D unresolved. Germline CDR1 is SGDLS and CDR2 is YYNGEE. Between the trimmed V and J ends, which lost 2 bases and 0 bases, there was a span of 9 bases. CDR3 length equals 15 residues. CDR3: CASSVRVPSYNEQFF. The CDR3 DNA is TGTGCCAGCAGCGTGCGTGTCCCCTCCTACAATGAGCAGTTCTTC.

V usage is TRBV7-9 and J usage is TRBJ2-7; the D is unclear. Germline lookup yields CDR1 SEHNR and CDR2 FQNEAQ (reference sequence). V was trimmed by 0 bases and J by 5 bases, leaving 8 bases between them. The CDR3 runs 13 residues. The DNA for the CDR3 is TGTGCCAGCAGCTTAGCGTTCGGAGACGAGCAGTACTTC. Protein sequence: CASSLAFGDEQYF.

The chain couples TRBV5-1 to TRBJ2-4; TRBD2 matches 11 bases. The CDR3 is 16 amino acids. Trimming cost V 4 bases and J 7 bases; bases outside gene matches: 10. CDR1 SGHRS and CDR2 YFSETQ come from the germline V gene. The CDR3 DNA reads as TGCGCCAGCAGCCCCGAGTTAGCGGGGGGGAGGAACATTCAGTACTTC. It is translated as CASSPELAGGRNIQYF.

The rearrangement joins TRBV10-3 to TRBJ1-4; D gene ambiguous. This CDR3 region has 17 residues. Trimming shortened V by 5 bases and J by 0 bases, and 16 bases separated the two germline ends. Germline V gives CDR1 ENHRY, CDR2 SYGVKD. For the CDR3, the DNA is TGTGCCATCAGTCCAGGTAACGAGTCCGCAACTAATGAAAAACTGTTTTTT. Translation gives CAISPGNESATNEKLFF.

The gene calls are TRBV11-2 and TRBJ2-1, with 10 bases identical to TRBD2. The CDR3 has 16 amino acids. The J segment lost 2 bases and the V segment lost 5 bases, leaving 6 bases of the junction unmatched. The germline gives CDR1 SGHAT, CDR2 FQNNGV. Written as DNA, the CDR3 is TGTGCCAGCAGCACAGGGACTAGCGCCACCTACAATGAGCAGTTCTTC. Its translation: CASSTGTSATYNEQFF.

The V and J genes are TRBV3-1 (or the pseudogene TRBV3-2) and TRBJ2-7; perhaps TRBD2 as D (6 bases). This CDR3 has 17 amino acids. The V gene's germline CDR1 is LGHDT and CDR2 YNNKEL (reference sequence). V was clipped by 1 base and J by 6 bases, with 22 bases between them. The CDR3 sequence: CASSQVGGYGTLGEQYF. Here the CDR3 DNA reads TGTGCCAGCAGCCAAGTAGGAGGGTACGGGACTCTGGGCGAGCAGTACTTC.

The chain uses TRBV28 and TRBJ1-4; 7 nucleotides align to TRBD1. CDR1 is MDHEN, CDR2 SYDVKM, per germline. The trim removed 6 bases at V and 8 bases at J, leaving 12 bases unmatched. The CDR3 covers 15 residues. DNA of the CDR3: TGTGCCAGCAGGAAGGACAGGTTGGCACAAGAAAAACTGTTTTTT. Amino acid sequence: CASRKDRLAQEKLFF. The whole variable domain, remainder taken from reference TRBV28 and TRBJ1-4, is DVKVTQSSRYLVKRTGEKVFLECVQDMDHENMFWYRQDPGLGLRLIYFSYDVKMKEKGDIPEGYSVSREKKERFSLILESASTNQTSMYLCASRKDRLAQEKLFFGSGTQLSVL.

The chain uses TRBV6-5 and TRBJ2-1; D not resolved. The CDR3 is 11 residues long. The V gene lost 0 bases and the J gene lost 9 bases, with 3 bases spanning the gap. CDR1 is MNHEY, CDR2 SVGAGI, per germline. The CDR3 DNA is TGTGCCAGCAGTTACTCCGGTGAGCAGTTCTTC. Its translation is CASSYSGEQFF.

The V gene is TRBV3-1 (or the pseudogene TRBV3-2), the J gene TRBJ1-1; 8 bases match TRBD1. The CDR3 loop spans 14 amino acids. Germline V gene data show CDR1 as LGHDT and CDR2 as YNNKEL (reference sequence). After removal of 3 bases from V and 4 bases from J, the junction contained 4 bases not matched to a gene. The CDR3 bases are TGTGCCAGCAGCCAGACAGGGGCCCGCACTGAAGCTTTCTTT. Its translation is CASSQTGARTEAFF.

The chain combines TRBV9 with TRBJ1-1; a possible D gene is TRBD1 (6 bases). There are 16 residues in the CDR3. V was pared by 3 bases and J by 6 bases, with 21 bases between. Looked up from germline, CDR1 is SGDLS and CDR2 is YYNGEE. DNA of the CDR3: TGTGCCAGCAGCGCAGATATCCAGGGGCCAAAGGCTGAAGCTTTCTTT. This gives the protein CASSADIQGPKAEAFF.

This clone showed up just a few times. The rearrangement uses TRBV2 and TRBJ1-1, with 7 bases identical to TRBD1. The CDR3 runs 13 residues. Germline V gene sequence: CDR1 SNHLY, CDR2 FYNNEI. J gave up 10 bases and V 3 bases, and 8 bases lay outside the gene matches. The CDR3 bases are TGTGCCAGCAGTGACGTTGGAGGGGGCCGAGCTTTCTTT. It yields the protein CASSDVGGGRAFF.

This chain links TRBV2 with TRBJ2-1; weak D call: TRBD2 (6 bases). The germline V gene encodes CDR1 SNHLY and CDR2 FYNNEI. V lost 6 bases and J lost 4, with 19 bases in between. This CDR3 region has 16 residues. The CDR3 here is CASSPPGEVAYNEQFF. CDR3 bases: TGTGCCAGCAGCCCTCCGGGGGAGGTCGCTTACAATGAGCAGTTCTTC.

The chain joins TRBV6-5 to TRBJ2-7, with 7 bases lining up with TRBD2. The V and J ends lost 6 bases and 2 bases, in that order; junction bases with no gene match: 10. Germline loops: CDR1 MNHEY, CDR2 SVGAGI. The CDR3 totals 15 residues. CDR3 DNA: TGTGCCAGCAGGAGCAAGCGGGAATCGCCCTACGAGCAGTACTTC. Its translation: CASRSKRESPYEQYF.

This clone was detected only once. This CDR3 is CASSLVDSMNTEAFF. For the CDR3, the DNA is TGTGCCAGCAGCTTGGTGGACAGCATGAACACTGAAGCTTTCTTT. The gene calls are TRBV5-6 and TRBJ1-1, with D maybe TRBD1 (6 bases). V was pared by 0 bases and J by 0 bases, with 9 bases between. The CDR3 has 15 amino acids. The V gene's germline CDR1 is SGHDT and CDR2 YYEEEE.

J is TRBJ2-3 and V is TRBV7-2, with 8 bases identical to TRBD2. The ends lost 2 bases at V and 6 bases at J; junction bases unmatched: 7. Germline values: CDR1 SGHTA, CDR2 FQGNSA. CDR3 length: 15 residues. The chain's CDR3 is CASSLSGASGDTQYF. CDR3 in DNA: TGTGCCAGCAGCTTATCTGGGGCTAGCGGGGATACGCAGTATTTT.

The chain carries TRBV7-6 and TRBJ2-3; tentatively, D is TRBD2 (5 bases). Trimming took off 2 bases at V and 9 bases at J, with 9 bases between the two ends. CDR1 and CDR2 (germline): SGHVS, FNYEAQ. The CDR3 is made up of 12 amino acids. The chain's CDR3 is CASSLQLETQYF. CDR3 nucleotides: TGTGCCAGCAGCTTACAACTAGAAACGCAGTATTTT.

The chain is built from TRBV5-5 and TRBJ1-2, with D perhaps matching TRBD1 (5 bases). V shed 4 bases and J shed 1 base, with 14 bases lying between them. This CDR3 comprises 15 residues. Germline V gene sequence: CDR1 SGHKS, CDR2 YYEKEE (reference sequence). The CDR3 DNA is TGTGCCAGCAGCAGGGACGGGGGGTTTAACTATGGCTACACCTTC. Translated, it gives CASSRDGGFNYGYTF.